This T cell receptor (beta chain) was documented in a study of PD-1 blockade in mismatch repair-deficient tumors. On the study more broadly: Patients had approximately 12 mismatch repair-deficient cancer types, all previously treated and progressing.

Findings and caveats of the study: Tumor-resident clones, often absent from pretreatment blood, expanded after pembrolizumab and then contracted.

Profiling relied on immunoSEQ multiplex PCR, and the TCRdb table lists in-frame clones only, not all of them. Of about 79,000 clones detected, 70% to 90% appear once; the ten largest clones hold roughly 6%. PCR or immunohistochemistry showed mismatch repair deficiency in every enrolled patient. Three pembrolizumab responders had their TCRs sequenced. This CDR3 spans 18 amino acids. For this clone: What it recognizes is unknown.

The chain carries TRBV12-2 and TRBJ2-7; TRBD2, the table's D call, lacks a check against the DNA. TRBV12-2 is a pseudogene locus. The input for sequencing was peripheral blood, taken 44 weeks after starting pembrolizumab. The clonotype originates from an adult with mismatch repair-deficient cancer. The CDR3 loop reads CASRSGLAGGPSSYEQYF. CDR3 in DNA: TGTGCAAGTCGCTCAGGACTAGCGGGAGGGCCAAGCTCCTACGAGCAGTACTTC.